Reported below is one TCR beta chain. What it recognizes is unknown. Assay used: immunoSEQ multiplex PCR; TCRdb lists only in-frame clones, some missing. Among some 110,000 clones listed, roughly 87% were seen once. The CDR3 runs 16 residues. J lost 4 bases, V lost 7 bases, and 8 bases had no gene match. Germline CDR1 is LNHDA and CDR2 is SQIVND (reference sequence). The data are from a study of PD-1 blockade in classical Hodgkin lymphoma. Study findings and constraints: Relapsed/refractory patients reportedly had lower baseline diversity than newly diagnosed patients. Exclusion applied to patients who initiated nivolumab less than 1 year following ASCT.

This sample's time point: cycle 4 day 1 (C4D1), after around six weeks of nivolumab. Relapse after autologous stem cell transplantation occurred in every patient, and brentuximab vedotin exposure varied. The J gene is TRBJ2-7, the V gene TRBV19; TRBD2 aligns across 15 bases. The material sequenced was peripheral blood mononuclear cells (PBMCs), taken before the fourth cycle of nivolumab. The sequence derives from a human donor with classical Hodgkin lymphoma. CDR3 region: CASTPGTSGRWYEQYF. In DNA, the CDR3 is TGTGCCAGTACCCCTGGGACTAGCGGGAGGTGGTACGAGCAGTACTTC.